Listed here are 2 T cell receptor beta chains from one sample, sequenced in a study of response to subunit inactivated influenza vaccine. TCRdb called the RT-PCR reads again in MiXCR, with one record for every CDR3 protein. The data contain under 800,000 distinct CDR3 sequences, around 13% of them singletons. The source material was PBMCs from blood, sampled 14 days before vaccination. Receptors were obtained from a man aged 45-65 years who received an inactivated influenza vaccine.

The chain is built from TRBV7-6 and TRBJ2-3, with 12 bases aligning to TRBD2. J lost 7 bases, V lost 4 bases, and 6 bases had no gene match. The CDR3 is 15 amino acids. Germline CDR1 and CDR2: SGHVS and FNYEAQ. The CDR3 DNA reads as TGTGCCAGCAGCTCCCCGACTAGCGGGAGTAATACGCAGTATTTT. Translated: CASSSPTSGSNTQYF.

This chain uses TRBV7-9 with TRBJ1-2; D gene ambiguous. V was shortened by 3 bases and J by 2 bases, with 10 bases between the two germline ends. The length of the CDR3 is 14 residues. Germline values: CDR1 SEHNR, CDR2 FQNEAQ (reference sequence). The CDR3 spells CASSFGPNNYGYTF. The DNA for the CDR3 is TGTGCCAGCAGCTTCGGACCGAACAACTATGGCTACACCTTC.